This T cell receptor (beta chain) was profiled in a study of response to subunit inactivated influenza vaccine. Overall study results and limits: Authors suggested seasonal influenza vaccinations each recruit few new T cells.

TCRdb ran MiXCR on the RT-PCR reads and lists one entry per CDR3 protein. Counted here are approximately 500,000 distinct CDR3 sequences, 12% to 15% occurring once; the ten biggest clones make up roughly 11%. There are a few counts of this clonotype. Its antigen is currently unknown. Germline CDR1 SGHKS, CDR2 YYEKEE (reference sequence). This CDR3 region has 14 residues. Trimming removed 6 bases from V and 3 bases from J; junction bases left unmatched: 8. The specimen was PBMCs from blood, collected 11 to 12 days after vaccination. The clonotype comes from a man aged 50 to 59 who received an inactivated influenza vaccine. The chain links TRBV5-5 to TRBJ2-5, with TRBD2 identical over 7 bases. The CDR3 DNA follows: TGTGCCAGCAACCGGTGGGCGGGGGAAGAGACCCAGTACTTC. Residues: CASNRWAGEETQYF.